The source of this TCR beta chain is a study of blood T cell repertoires in COVID-19. Study at large: PBMCs, B-cell-depleted T cells, or T cells were the source of the cDNA or gDNA that made up the material.

Original processing notes: Reference gene primer amplification yielded estimated nucleated cell counts. Here immunoSEQ multiplex PCR was the method, and the copy in TCRdb shows in-frame clones only, minus some. V, J and clone size reflect that table, while D and trimming were determined from the DNA. Here the sample spans 45,000 to 50,000 clones, 85% to 90% being singletons. Seattle cases were enrolled at active infection and followed longitudinally. This clonotype was sampled from an elderly woman with COVID-19, enrolled during active disease. The sequenced sample was peripheral blood.

Written as DNA, the CDR3 is TGTGCCAGCAGCTTAGCCCGGGACAGGACCTCCCAGTACTTC. It is translated as CASSLARDRTSQYF. This chain uses TRBV11-2 with TRBJ2-7; 8 bases map to TRBD1. The ends lost 1 base at V and 10 bases at J; junction bases unmatched: 9. Germline CDR1 and CDR2: SGHAT and FQNNGV. There are 14 residues in the CDR3. Full variable domain (remainder filled in from reference TRBV11-2 and TRBJ2-7): EAGVAQSPRYKIIEKRQSVAFWCNPISGHATLYWYQQILGQGPKLLIQFQNNGVVDDSQLPKDRFSAERLKGVDSTLKIQPAKLEDSAVYLCASSLARDRTSQYFGPGTRLTVT.